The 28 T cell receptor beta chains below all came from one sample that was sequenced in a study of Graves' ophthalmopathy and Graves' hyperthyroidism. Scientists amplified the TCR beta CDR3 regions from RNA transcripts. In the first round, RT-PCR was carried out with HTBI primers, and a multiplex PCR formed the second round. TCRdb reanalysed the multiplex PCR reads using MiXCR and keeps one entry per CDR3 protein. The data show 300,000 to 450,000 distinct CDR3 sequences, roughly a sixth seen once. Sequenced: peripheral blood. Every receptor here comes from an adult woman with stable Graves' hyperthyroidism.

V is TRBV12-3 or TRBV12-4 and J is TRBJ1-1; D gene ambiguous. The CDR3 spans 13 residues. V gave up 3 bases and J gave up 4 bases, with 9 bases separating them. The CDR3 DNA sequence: TGTGCCAGCAGTTTCAGCACCCTCACTGAAGCTTTCTTT. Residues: CASSFSTLTEAFF.

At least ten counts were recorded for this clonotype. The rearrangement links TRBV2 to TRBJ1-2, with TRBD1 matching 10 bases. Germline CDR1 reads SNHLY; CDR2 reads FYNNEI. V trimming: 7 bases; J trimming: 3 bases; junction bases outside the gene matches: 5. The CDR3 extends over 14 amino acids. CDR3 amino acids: CASTGQGGDYGYTF. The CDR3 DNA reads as TGTGCCAGCACCGGACAGGGGGGTGACTATGGCTACACCTTC.

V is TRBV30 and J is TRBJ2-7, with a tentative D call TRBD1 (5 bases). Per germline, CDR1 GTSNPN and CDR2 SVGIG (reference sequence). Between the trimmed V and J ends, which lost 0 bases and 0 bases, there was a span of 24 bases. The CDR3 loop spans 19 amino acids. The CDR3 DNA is TGTGCCTGGAGTGTACTAAGGAGTTCACAGGCCAAACTCTCCTACGAGCAGTACTTC. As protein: CAWSVLRSSQAKLSYEQYF.

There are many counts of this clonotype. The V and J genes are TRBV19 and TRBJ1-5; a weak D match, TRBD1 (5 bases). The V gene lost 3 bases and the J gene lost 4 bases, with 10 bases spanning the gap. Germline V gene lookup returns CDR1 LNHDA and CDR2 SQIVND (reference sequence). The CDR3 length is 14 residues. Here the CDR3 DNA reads TGTGCCAGTAGTATCCGGGACGAAAATCAGCCCCAGCATTTT. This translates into CASSIRDENQPQHF.

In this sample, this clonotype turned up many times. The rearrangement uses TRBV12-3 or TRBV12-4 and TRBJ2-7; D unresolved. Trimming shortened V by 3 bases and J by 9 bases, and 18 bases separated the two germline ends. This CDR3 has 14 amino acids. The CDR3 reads CASSFWAAAPPQYF. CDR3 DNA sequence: TGTGCCAGCAGTTTTTGGGCTGCCGCGCCCCCGCAGTACTTC.

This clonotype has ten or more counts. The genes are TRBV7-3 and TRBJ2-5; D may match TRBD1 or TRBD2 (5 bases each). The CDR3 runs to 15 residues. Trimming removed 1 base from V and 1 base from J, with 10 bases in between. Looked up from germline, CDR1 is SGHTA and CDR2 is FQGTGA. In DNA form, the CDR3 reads TGTGCCAGCAGCTTAATGTCGGGGCCCCAAGAGACCCAGTACTTC. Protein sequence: CASSLMSGPQETQYF.

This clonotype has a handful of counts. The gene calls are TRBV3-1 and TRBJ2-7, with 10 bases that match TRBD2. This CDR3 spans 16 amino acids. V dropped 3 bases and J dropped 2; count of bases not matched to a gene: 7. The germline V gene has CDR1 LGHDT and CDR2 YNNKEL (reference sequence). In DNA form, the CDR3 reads TGTGCCAGCAGCCATATACGAGCGGGAGGGCCCTACGAGCAGTACTTC. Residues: CASSHIRAGGPYEQYF.

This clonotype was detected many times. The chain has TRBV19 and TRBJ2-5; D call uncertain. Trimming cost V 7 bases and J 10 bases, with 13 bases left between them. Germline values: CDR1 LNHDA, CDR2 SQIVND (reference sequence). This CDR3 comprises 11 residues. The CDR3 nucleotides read TGTGCCAGTAACGGCGGAGAAGGCCAGTACTTC. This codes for CASNGGEGQYF.

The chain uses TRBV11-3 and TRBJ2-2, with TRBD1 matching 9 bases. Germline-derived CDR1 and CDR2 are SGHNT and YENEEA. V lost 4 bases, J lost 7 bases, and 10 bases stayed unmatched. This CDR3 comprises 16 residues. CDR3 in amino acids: CASSSRDRAIGGELFF. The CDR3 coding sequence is TGTGCCAGCAGCTCACGGGACAGGGCGATCGGCGGGGAGCTGTTTTTT.

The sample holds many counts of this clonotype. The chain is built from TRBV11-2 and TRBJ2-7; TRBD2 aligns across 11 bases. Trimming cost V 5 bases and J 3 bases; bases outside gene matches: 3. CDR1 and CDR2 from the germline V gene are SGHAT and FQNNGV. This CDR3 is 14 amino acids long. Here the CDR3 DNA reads TGTGCCAGCAGCATGCTAGCGGGAGGCTACGAGCAGTACTTC. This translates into CASSMLAGGYEQYF.

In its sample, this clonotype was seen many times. This CDR3 reads CASSLEGVLGGYTF. CDR3 DNA sequence: TGCGCCAGCAGCTTGGAAGGGGTCTTAGGGGGCTACACCTTC. The chain carries TRBV5-1 and TRBJ1-2; weak D call: TRBD1 (5 bases). Trimming shortened V by 0 bases and J by 8 bases, and 14 bases separated the two germline ends. Germline assignment: CDR1 SGHRS and CDR2 YFSETQ. This CDR3 spans 14 amino acids.

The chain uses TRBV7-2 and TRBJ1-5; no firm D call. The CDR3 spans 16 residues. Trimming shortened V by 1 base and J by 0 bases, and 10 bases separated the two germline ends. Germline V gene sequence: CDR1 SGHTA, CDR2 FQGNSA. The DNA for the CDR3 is TGTGCCAGCAGCTTAGGTGGGCTTTATAGCAATCAGCCCCAGCATTTT. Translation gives CASSLGGLYSNQPQHF.

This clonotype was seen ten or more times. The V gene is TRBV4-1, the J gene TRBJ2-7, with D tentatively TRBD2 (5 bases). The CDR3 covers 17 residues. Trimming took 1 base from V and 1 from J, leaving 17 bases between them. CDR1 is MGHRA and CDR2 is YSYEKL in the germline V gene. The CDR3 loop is CASSQGYFSGASYEQYF. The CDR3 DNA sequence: TGCGCCAGCAGCCAAGGGTACTTCAGCGGCGCATCCTACGAGCAGTACTTC.

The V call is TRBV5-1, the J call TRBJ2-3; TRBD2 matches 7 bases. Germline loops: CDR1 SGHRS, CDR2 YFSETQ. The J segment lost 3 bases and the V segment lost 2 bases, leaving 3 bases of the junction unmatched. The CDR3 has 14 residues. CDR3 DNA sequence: TGCGCCAGCAGCTTCTCTAGCGGAACAGATACGCAGTATTTT. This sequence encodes CASSFSSGTDTQYF.

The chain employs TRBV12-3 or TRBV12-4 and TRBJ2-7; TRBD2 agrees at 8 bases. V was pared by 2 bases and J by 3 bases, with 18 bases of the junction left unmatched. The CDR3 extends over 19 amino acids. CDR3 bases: TGTGCCAGCAGTTTAATCCGGCCGGGACTAGGAGCCTCAATCTACGAGCAGTACTTC. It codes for CASSLIRPGLGASIYEQYF.

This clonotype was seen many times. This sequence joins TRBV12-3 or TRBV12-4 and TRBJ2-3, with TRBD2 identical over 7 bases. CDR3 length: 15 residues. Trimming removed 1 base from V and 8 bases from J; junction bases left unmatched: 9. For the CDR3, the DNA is TGTGCCAGCAGTTTAGAAAGTAGCGGGCGTGCTACGCAGTATTTT. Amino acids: CASSLESSGRATQYF.

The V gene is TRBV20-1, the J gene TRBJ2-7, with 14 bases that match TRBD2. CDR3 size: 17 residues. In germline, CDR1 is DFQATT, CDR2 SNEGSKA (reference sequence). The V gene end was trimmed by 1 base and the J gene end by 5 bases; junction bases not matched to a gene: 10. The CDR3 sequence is CSARAQGTSGSKNEQYF. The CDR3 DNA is TGCAGTGCTAGAGCCCAAGGGACTAGCGGGAGTAAAAACGAGCAGTACTTC.

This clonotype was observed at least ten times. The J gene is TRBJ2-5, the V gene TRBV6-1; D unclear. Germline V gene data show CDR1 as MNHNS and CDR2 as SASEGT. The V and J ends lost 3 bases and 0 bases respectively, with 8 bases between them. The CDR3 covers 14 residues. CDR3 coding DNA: TGTGCCAGCAGTGAGCCTTCGTACCAAGAGACCCAGTACTTC. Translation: CASSEPSYQETQYF.

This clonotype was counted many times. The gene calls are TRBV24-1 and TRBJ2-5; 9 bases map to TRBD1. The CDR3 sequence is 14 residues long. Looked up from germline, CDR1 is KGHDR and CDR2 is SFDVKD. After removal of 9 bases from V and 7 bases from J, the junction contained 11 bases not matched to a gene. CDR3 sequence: CATAGQGKRGTQYF. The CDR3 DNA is TGTGCCACCGCGGGACAGGGAAAAAGAGGGACCCAGTACTTC.

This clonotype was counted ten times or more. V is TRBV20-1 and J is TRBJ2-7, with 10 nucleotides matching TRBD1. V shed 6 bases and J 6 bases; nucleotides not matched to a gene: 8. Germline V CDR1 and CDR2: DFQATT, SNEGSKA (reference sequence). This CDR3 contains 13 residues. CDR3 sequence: CSAPLRTGGEQYF. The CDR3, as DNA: TGCAGTGCCCCCCTGAGGACAGGGGGCGAGCAGTACTTC.

CDR3 protein: CASSLRQGSNTGELFF. The DNA of the CDR3 is TGTGCCAGCAGCTTACGACAGGGATCGAACACCGGGGAGCTGTTTTTT. The chain uses TRBV11-3 and TRBJ2-2; 7 bases align to TRBD1. Unmatched junction bases numbered 3, after V lost 2 bases and J lost 0 bases. The germline gives CDR1 SGHNT, CDR2 YENEEA. The CDR3 sequence is 16 residues long.

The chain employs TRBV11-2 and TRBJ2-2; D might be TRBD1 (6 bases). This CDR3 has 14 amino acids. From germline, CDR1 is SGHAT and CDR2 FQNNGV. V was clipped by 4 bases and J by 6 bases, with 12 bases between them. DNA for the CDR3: TGTGCCAGCAGCTCGATCAGGGGTCCCGGGGAGCTGTTTTTT. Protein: CASSSIRGPGELFF.

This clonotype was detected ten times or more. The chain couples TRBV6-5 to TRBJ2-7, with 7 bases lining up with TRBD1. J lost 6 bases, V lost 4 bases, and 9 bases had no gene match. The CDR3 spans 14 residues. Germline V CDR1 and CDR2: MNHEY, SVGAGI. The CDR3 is CASSFRTGAGEQYF. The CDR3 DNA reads TGTGCCAGCAGTTTTCGCACAGGGGCTGGCGAGCAGTACTTC.

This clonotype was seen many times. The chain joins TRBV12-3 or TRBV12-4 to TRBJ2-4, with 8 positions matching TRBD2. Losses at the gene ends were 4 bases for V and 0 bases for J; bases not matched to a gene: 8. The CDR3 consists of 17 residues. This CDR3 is CASSSILADLAKNIQYF. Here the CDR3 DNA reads TGTGCCAGCAGTTCGATACTAGCGGATTTAGCCAAAAACATTCAGTACTTC.

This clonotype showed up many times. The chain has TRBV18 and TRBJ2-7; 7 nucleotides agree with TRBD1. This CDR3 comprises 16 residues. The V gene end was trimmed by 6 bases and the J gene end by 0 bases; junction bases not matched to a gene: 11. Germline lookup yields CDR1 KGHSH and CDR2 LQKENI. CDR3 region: CASSQSGTENSYEQYF. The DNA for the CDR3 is TGTGCCAGCTCGCAATCCGGGACAGAAAACTCCTACGAGCAGTACTTC. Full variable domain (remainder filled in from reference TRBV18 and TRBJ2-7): NAGVMQNPRHLVRRRGQEARLRCSPMKGHSHVYWYRQLPEEGLKFMVYLQKENIIDESGMPKERFSAEFPKEGPSILRIQQVVRGDSAAYFCASSQSGTENSYEQYFGPGTRLTVT.

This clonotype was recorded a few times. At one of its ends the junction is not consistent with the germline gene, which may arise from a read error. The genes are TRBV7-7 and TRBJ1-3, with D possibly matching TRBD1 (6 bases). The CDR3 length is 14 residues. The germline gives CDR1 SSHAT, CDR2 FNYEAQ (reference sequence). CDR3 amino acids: CASSPDSFGNTIYF. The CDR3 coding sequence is TGTGCTAGCAGCCCGGACAGCTTCGGAAACACCATATATTTT.

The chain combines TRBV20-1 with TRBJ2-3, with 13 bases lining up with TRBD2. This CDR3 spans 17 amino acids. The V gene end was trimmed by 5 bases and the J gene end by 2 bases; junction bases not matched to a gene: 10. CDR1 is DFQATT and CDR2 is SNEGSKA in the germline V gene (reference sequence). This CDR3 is CSAERLAGGLYTDTQYF. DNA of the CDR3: TGCAGTGCTGAACGACTAGCGGGAGGCCTATACACAGATACGCAGTATTTT.

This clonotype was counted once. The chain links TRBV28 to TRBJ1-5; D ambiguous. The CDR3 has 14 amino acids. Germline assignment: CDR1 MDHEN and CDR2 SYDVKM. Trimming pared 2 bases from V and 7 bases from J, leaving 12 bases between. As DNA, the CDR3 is TGTGCCAGCAGTTTAGGAGGGAATACGCAGCCCCAGCATTTT. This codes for CASSLGGNTQPQHF. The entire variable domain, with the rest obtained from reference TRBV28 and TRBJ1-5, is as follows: DVKVTQSSRYLVKRTGEKVFLECVQDMDHENMFWYRQDPGLGLRLIYFSYDVKMKEKGDIPEGYSVSREKKERFSLILESASTNQTSMYLCASSLGGNTQPQHFGDGTRLSIL.